This T cell receptor beta chain was identified during a study of blood T cell repertoires in COVID-19. Germline V CDR1 and CDR2: LNHDA, SQIVND (reference sequence). This CDR3 has 13 amino acids. The V gene lost 5 bases and the J gene lost 6 bases, with 11 bases spanning the gap. How the authors handled the data: Reference gene primers were amplified, and this amplification served to estimate nucleated cell counts. The data were produced by immunoSEQ multiplex PCR, yet TCRdb's version contains in-frame clones alone and is incomplete. V and J calls and clone size are given by that table; D and trimming were obtained from the DNA. The sample consists of some 340,000 clones, 83% of them appearing once.

Sequencing was carried out using peripheral blood. The genes are TRBV19 and TRBJ1-5; a weak D match, TRBD1 (6 bases). This receptor was obtained from a man aged 30 to 39 with active or convalescent COVID-19. CDR3 nucleotide sequence: TGTGCCAGTAGTTCACAGGGTCGTCAGCCCCAGCATTTT. Protein product: CASSSQGRQPQHF.